This TCR beta chain comes out of a study of beta chain features in type 1 diabetes. Every bit of the isolated RNA underwent reverse transcription, so sequencing read expressed TCRB transcripts. Assay used: immunoSEQ multiplex PCR; TCRdb lists only in-frame clones, some missing. The repertoire holds fewer than 350,000 clones, with about 18% as singletons. Material: naive CD4+ T cells from blood. The receptor was derived from a woman aged 18-30 years in good health.

CDR3 sequence (DNA): TGTGCCAGCAGCGGACCGGAGGACAGGGCTATAGCCTACGAGCAGTACTTC. Encoded protein: CASSGPEDRAIAYEQYF. The chain is built from TRBV9 and TRBJ2-7; TRBD1 agrees at 8 bases. Unmatched junction bases numbered 13, after V lost 3 bases and J lost 2 bases. The CDR3 sequence is 17 residues long. Germline CDR1 is SGDLS and CDR2 is YYNGEE.